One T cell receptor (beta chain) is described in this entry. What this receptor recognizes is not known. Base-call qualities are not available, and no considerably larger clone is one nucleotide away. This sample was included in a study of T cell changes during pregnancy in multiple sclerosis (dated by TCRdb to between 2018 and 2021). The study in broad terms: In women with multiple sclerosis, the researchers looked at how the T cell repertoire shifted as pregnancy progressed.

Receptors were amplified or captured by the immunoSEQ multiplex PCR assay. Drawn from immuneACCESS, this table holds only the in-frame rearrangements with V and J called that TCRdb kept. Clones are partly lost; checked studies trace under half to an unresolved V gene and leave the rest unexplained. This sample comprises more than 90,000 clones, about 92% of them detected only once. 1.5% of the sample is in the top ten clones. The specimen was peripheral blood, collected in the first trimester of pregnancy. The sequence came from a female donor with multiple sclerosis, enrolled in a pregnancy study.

In nucleotides, the sequence is TGTGCCAGTAGTCCTGCCGGCGGGGTGACTGAAGCTTTCTTT. Its translation is CASSPAGGVTEAFF. This receptor chain uses TRBV19 and TRBJ1-1, with the D gene uncertain. From the germline V gene (reference sequence), CDR1 is LNHDA and CDR2 is SQIVND. The cysteine opens and the phenylalanine closes a CDR3 of 14 amino acids. The retained sequence is limited to the CDR3, 42 bases, with the frame set at the first base. Cut back by 5 bases and 5 bases, the V and J ends lie 15 bases apart.